This T cell receptor (beta chain) was captured by sequencing in a study of tumor-infiltrating lymphocytes in primary liver carcinoma. Whole-study findings and limits: It was in tumors, not blood, that the top-250-clone fraction was significantly higher (p = 0.039).

Many counts were recorded for this clonotype. The antigen is not known. Total RNA amounting to roughly 450 ng was the source from which TCR beta cDNA was made with a constant-region primer. Slightly modified ARM-PCR with three nested multiplex PCR rounds yielded TCR beta libraries. The first two PCR rounds used TRBV1-TRBV30 primers with a Cbeta primer, around 10 cycles each. TCRdb used MiXCR to reprocess the multiplex PCR reads, holding one entry per CDR3 protein. The table has tens of thousands of distinct CDR3 sequences, roughly four fifths seen once; the top ten hold less than 20%. Unsorted bulk tissue, about 17-34 mg of it, served as the source for co-extraction of RNA and DNA. CDR3 size: 15 residues. The germline V gene has CDR1 MRHNA and CDR2 SNTAGT. J gave up 4 bases and V 0 bases, and 1 base lay outside the gene matches.

The receptor comes from a man aged 35 to 55 with primary liver carcinoma and hepatitis B virus infection. The chain combines TRBV6-4 with TRBJ2-3, with 10 bases that match TRBD2. The specimen sequenced was liver tumor tissue from sampling region 4. Subset described: tumor region T4, right-lateral pole. The CDR3: CASSDSAGGPDTQYF. DNA of the CDR3: TGTGCCAGCAGTGACTCAGCGGGAGGGCCAGATACGCAGTATTTT.